This T cell receptor beta chain was sequenced during a study of early T cells in non-severe SARS-CoV-2 infection. In the library, individual cDNA molecules carried attached unique molecular identifiers. TCRdb processed the 5' RACE reads anew with MiXCR; each CDR3 protein has one entry. The table has about 29,000 distinct CDR3 sequences, approximately 4.7% seen once. This clonotype has a count of ten or more. Germline V gene lookup returns CDR1 LGHDT and CDR2 YNNKEL (reference sequence). The CDR3 has 14 residues. With V trimmed by 4 bases and J by 10 bases, 2 bases remained unmatched. V gene TRBV3-1 combines with J gene TRBJ2-1; 15 bases align to TRBD2. This receptor was obtained from an adult who was a healthcare worker with PCR-confirmed SARS-CoV-2 infection or an uninfected control (not recorded which). The specimen was whole blood. CDR3 sequence: CASSPGLAGGEQFF. The DNA of the CDR3 is TGTGCCAGCAGCCCCGGACTAGCGGGGGGGGAGCAGTTCTTC.